The sequence of this TCR beta chain was determined in a study of T-cell memory formation after mild COVID-19. Findings of the study overall: Mostly located in CM and EM were contracting CD4+ clones, with contracting CD8+ clones located in EMRA. Pre-infection memory held some responding clones, suggesting pre-existing cross-reactive T cells responded.

Trimming cost V 2 bases and J 3 bases, with 11 bases left between them. The germline CDR1 and CDR2 sequences are SGHVS and FNYEAQ. This CDR3 has 15 residues. TCRdb itself ran the 5' RACE reads through MiXCR, one entry per CDR3 protein. The sample has roughly 29,000 distinct CDR3 sequences; roughly an eighth are singletons. This clonotype is a singleton in its sample. Its matching antigen is unknown. The sample comprised PBMCs or a T cell subset sorted from them (not recorded which). The V gene is TRBV7-6, the J gene TRBJ1-5; no clear D. The TCR sequence derives from an adult woman who had mild COVID-19 (a few samples of this study predate the infection). Cell type and time point are not known. The CDR3 reads CASSLQSGFNQPQHF. In DNA form, the CDR3 reads TGTGCCAGCAGCTTACAAAGCGGGTTCAATCAGCCCCAGCATTTT.